This T cell receptor beta chain was sequenced in a study of CD8+ T cells in alopecia areata. For the study at large: Treated patients received oral tofacitinib, 5 to 10 mg twice daily.

This CDR3 region has 15 residues. Germline loops: CDR1 LNHDA, CDR2 SQIVND (reference sequence). V lost 6 bases and J lost 4; bases outside the gene matches: 5. As the sequencing template, cDNA was produced by extracting RNA and reverse transcribing it. Some clones are missing from TCRdb's copy, which holds only in-frame ones; the method was immunoSEQ multiplex PCR. The sample yields some 120,000 clones, approximately 53% seen once. The source material was CD4+ T cells sorted from blood, sampled at week 0. The source of this sequence is a human donor with alopecia areata. The rearrangement uses TRBV19 and TRBJ2-3; TRBD2 matches 12 bases. CDR3 in DNA: TGTGCCAGTAGACAACTAGCGGGAGGATCAGATACGCAGTATTTT. Residues: CASRQLAGGSDTQYF.